Presented here are 16 T cell receptor beta chains from one specimen sequenced in a study of blood T cells in healthy people across ages. Next came a second PCR, run for about 6 to 12 cycles, which used a sample-barcoded 5' primer along with a J-beta primer mix. MiXCR, run by TCRdb on the 5' RACE reads, gives a single entry per CDR3 protein. The data show about 840,000 distinct CDR3 sequences, roughly 29% seen once. The same sample was also studied in work on T cells of mothers and their children.

The sample was blood. The receptors were sampled from a woman in her 40s in good health.

The chain employs TRBV5-1 and TRBJ2-2; a weak D match, TRBD1 (5 bases). V lost 4 bases and J lost 7, with 20 bases in between. The CDR3 length is 16 residues. CDR1 and CDR2 (germline): SGHRS, YFSETQ. The CDR3 sequence is CASSTRSTDLIGELFF. CDR3 DNA: TGCGCCAGCAGCACCCGATCGACAGACCTCATCGGGGAGCTGTTTTTT.

This rearrangement joins TRBV20-1 to TRBJ1-5, with TRBD1 matching over 7 bases. CDR3 length: 14 amino acids. Trimming at V came to 4 bases and at J to 0 bases, leaving 3 bases not matched to a gene. CDR1 and CDR2 (germline): DFQATT, SNEGSKA (reference sequence). CDR3 sequence reads: CSATGQASNQPQHF. For the CDR3, the DNA is TGCAGTGCTACTGGACAGGCTAGCAATCAGCCCCAGCATTTT.

This clonotype was observed a few times. The rearrangement joins TRBV3-1 to TRBJ2-3, with 10 bases that match TRBD1. V dropped 3 bases and J dropped 5; count of bases not matched to a gene: 2. Germline loops: CDR1 LGHDT, CDR2 YNNKEL (reference sequence). The CDR3 extends over 14 amino acids. CDR3 DNA: TGTGCCAGCAGCCAGGGACAGGGGAAAGATACGCAGTATTTT. This sequence encodes CASSQGQGKDTQYF.

This clonotype was counted many times. The genes are TRBV12-3 or TRBV12-4 and TRBJ1-1; 7 nucleotides match TRBD1. Trimming cost V 7 bases and J 7 bases; bases outside gene matches: 15. The length of the CDR3 is 15 residues. DNA for the CDR3: TGTGCCAGCACCTTAGCGGCAGGGGGGTCGGTTGAAGCTTTCTTT. Its protein is CASTLAAGGSVEAFF.

V and J are TRBV7-3 and TRBJ1-1; 10 bases fit TRBD1. V shed 1 base, J shed 7 bases, and the junction held 3 bases outside the gene matches. The CDR3 is made up of 14 amino acids. CDR1 and CDR2 (germline): SGHTA, FQGTGA. Here the CDR3 DNA reads TGTGCCAGCAGCTTAATGGGACAGGGGAGTGAAGCTTTCTTT. Its translation is CASSLMGQGSEAFF.

This clonotype was counted only a few times. The chain couples TRBV15 to TRBJ2-4; 9 bases are shared with TRBD1. The J segment lost 3 bases and the V segment lost 1 base, leaving 4 bases of the junction unmatched. Germline V gene lookup returns CDR1 LNHNV and CDR2 YYDKDF (reference sequence). This CDR3 has 16 amino acids. This CDR3 reads CATSRGGQGRKNIQYF. As DNA, the CDR3 is TGTGCCACCAGCAGAGGGGGACAGGGCCGCAAAAACATTCAGTACTTC.

This clonotype was detected many times. The V call is TRBV6-6, the J call TRBJ1-2; D gene ambiguous. V was clipped by 5 bases and J by 1 base, with 17 bases between them. CDR3 length equals 16 residues. Germline V gives CDR1 MNHNY, CDR2 SVGAGI (reference sequence). CDR3 nucleotides: TGTGCCAGCAGTCAAAGCCTAGGGCGACTTAACTATGGCTACACCTTC. Its protein is CASSQSLGRLNYGYTF.

This clonotype was detected ten times or more. The V gene is TRBV11-2, the J gene TRBJ2-5, with TRBD2 matching over 9 bases. CDR3 length equals 17 residues. Germline CDR1 reads SGHAT; CDR2 reads FQNNGV. V shed 3 bases, J shed 1 base, and the junction held 9 bases outside the gene matches. For the CDR3, the DNA is TGTGCCAGCAGCTTGAGGATTAGCGGGGGTATCCAAGAGACCCAGTACTTC. It codes for CASSLRISGGIQETQYF.

To note about this clonotype: A junction boundary mismatches the germline segment, possibly from a read error. The CDR3 region has the DNA TGTGTCAGCAGTTCGGCGGGACAGGGGTACGAGCAGTTCTTC. This encodes CVSSSAGQGYEQFF. V is TRBV28 and J is TRBJ2-1; 10 nucleotides match TRBD1. Germline V lookup: CDR1 MDHEN, CDR2 SYDVKM. This CDR3 contains 14 residues.

This clonotype was observed at least ten times. The chain is built from TRBV5-5 and TRBJ1-6, with no clear D. CDR1 is SGHKS, CDR2 YYEKEE, per germline (reference sequence). The CDR3 is 13 amino acids. Trimming removed 1 base from V and 7 bases from J, with 6 bases in between. CDR3 DNA sequence: TGTGCCAGCAGCTTGAACAGAAATTCACCCCTCCACTTT. Translation: CASSLNRNSPLHF.

The chain joins TRBV2 to TRBJ2-3; D is ambiguous. Germline V CDR1 and CDR2: SNHLY, FYNNEI. The CDR3 sequence is 15 residues long. V was cut by 2 bases and J by 2 bases, with 11 bases left in between. As DNA, the CDR3 is TGTGCCAGCAGTGAAAGGTACCACCACACAGATACGCAGTATTTT. Translated, it gives CASSERYHHTDTQYF.

This chain links TRBV6-5 with TRBJ2-5; the match to TRBD2 covers 9 bases. V was pared by 2 bases and J by 4 bases, with 5 bases of the junction left unmatched. The germline V gene has CDR1 MNHEY and CDR2 SVGAGI. The CDR3 is made up of 15 amino acids. CDR3 amino acids: CASSYTGGGAETQYF. The CDR3 DNA sequence: TGTGCCAGCAGTTACACTGGCGGGGGGGCAGAGACCCAGTACTTC.

Ten or more counts support this clonotype. The chain links TRBV7-8 to TRBJ1-2, with TRBD1 identical over 10 bases. The CDR3 is 14 amino acids. CDR1 is SGHVS and CDR2 is FQNEAQ in the germline V gene. Losses at the gene ends were 4 bases for V and 6 bases for J; bases not matched to a gene: 5. The CDR3 DNA is TGTGCCAGCAGCTCTACCGGGACAGGGGATGGCTACACCTTC. Amino acids: CASSSTGTGDGYTF.

The rearrangement links TRBV3-1 to TRBJ2-5, with D possibly being TRBD1 (5 bases). The CDR3 sequence is 14 residues long. Germline V gives CDR1 LGHDT, CDR2 YNNKEL (reference sequence). V lost 3 bases, J lost 2 bases, and 10 bases lay in between. CDR3 sequence reads: CASSHAQGQETQYF. In DNA form, the CDR3 reads TGTGCCAGCAGCCACGCTCAGGGTCAAGAGACCCAGTACTTC.

In its sample, this clonotype was seen many times. V and J are TRBV28 and TRBJ2-7, with unresolved D. The V gene's germline CDR1 is MDHEN and CDR2 SYDVKM. V lost 3 bases and J 1 base, leaving 10 bases between the germline ends. This CDR3 spans 14 amino acids. The CDR3 sequence: CASSFQESSYEQYF. In nucleotides, the CDR3 is TGTGCCAGCAGTTTCCAGGAGAGTTCCTACGAGCAGTACTTC.

At least ten counts were recorded for this clonotype. V and J are TRBV9 and TRBJ2-4, with no clear D. V shed 0 bases and J shed 8 bases, with 9 bases lying between them. CDR1 SGDLS and CDR2 YYNGEE come from the germline V gene. The CDR3 sequence is 13 residues long. The CDR3 sequence is CASSVDYGDIQYF. The CDR3 region has the DNA TGTGCCAGCAGCGTAGACTACGGAGACATTCAGTACTTC.